This TCR beta chain was identified during a study of shared clonotypes between healthy human individuals. Positive CCR7 selection of CD45RO-negative cells yielded the naive CD8 cells, and terminally differentiated effector memory CD45RA+ cells were excluded. The germline V gene has CDR1 MNHNY and CDR2 SVGAGI (reference sequence). V trimming: 5 bases; J trimming: 1 base; junction bases outside the gene matches: 8. This CDR3 spans 16 amino acids. Data came from immunoSEQ multiplex PCR; TCRdb stores just in-frame clones and leaves some out. The sample carries about 2 million clones, roughly 94% recorded once.

The receptor was derived from a man aged 18 to 35 in good health. What was sequenced was naive CD8+ T cells sorted from blood. The chain combines TRBV6-6 with TRBJ2-5; 9 bases are shared with TRBD2. The CDR3 sequence is CASSQSLAGTQETQYF. CDR3 coding DNA: TGTGCCAGCAGTCAGAGTCTAGCGGGGACCCAAGAGACCCAGTACTTC.